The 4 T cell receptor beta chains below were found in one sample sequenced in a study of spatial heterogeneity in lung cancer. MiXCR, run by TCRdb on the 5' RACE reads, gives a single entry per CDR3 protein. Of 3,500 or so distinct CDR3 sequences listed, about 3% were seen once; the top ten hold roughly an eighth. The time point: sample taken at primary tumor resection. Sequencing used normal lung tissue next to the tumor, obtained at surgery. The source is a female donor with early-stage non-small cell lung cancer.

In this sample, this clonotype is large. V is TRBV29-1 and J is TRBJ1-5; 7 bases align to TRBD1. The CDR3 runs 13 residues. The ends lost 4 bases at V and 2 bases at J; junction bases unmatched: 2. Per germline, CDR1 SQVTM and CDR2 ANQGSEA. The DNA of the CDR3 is TGCAGCGTTGGGGGGACAGGCAATCAGCCCCAGCATTTT. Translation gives CSVGGTGNQPQHF.

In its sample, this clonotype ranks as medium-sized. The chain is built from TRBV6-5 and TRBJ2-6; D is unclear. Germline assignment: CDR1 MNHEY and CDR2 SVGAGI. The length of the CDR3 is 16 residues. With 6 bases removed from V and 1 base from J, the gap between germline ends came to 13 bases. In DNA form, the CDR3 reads TGTGCCAGCAGGTCCCGCCCCGCTTCTGGGGCCAACGTCCTGACTTTC. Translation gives CASRSRPASGANVLTF.

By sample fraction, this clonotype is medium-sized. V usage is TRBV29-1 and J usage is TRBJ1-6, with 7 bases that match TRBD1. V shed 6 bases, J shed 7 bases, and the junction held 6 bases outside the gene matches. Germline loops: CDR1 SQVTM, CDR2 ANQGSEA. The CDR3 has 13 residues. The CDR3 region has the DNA TGCAGCGTGGCCACAGGGGAGAATTCACCCCTCCACTTT. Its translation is CSVATGENSPLHF.

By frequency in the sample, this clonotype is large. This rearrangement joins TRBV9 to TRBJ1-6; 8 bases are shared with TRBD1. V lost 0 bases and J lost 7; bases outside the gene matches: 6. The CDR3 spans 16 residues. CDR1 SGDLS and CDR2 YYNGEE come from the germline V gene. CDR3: CASSVEGTGGNSPLHF. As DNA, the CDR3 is TGTGCCAGCAGCGTAGAGGGTACAGGGGGAAATTCACCCCTCCACTTT.